This entry describes one T cell receptor beta chain. No antigen is known for it. The source of the sample is a study of blood T cells in healthy people across ages. The study's findings and limits: A greater number of naive CD4+ cells and higher diversity distinguished long-lived donors from aged donors.

Per individual sample, total RNA of at least 5.5 micrograms was extracted. This CDR3 contains 15 residues. Trimming shortened V by 2 bases and J by 6 bases, and 16 bases separated the two germline ends. Per the germline V gene, CDR1 is SEHNR and CDR2 is FQNEAQ (reference sequence). A second PCR, run for about 7 to 11 cycles, used a sample-barcoded 5' primer plus a J-beta primer mix. A template-switch adaptor containing 12 random nucleotides labeled each cDNA molecule. MiXCR, applied by TCRdb to the 5' RACE reads, yields one record per CDR3 protein. The sample includes some 900,000 distinct CDR3 sequences, approximately 49% of them seen just once.

The TCR sequence derives from a man aged 25-45 years in good health. The V call is TRBV7-9, the J call TRBJ1-1; the D is unclear. Sample: blood. The CDR3 loop reads CASSLTGVDWSEAFF. DNA for the CDR3: TGTGCCAGCAGCTTAACCGGGGTCGACTGGTCTGAAGCTTTCTTT.